Each of the 10 T cell receptor beta chains below was sequenced from the same sample in a study of PD-1 blockade in classical Hodgkin lymphoma. Clones were sequenced by immunoSEQ multiplex PCR, and TCRdb holds only the in-frame ones, with some missing. The sample holds approximately 26,000 clones, about 89% seen once. Described time point: newly diagnosed, previously untreated cHL patient sample. Magnetic negative selection was used to purify CD4+ T cells from PBMCs that had been thawed. Sequencing was performed on CD4+ T cells from blood. The origin of the receptors is a human donor with classical Hodgkin lymphoma.

V usage is TRBV2 and J usage is TRBJ1-4, with D perhaps TRBD1 (5 bases). The ends were cut back, 6 bases at V and 6 bases at J, with 14 bases in the middle. Per germline, CDR1 SNHLY and CDR2 FYNNEI. This CDR3 is built from 14 residues. The CDR3 spells CASRRRVRDEKLFF. Written as DNA, the CDR3 is TGTGCCAGCAGGCGCAGGGTACGTGATGAAAAACTGTTTTTT.

V gene TRBV30 combines with J gene TRBJ2-7; tentative D call: TRBD1 (6 bases). V lost 1 base to trimming and J lost 0 bases, with 7 bases between them. This CDR3 spans 13 amino acids. Germline values: CDR1 GTSNPN, CDR2 SVGIG (reference sequence). The CDR3 nucleotides are TGTGCCTGGAGTGGGGGGCGCTCCTACGAGCAGTACTTC. Translating gives CAWSGGRSYEQYF.

CDR3 sequence reads: CASSTRTGQAGNTIYF. CDR3 bases: TGTGCCAGCTCAACGCGGACAGGGCAGGCTGGAAACACCATATATTTT. The chain combines TRBV18 with TRBJ1-3, with TRBD1 matching 8 bases. V gave up 5 bases and J gave up 2 bases; unmatched junction bases: 8. The CDR3 runs to 16 residues. Germline V gene lookup returns CDR1 KGHSH and CDR2 LQKENI.

V is TRBV4-3 and J is TRBJ2-3; D might be TRBD1 (5 bases). The V gene lost 3 bases and the J gene lost 9 bases, with 13 bases spanning the gap. The CDR3 contains 13 residues. Germline CDR1 LGHNA, CDR2 YSLEER. The CDR3 sequence is CASSQSQRGTQYF. Written as DNA, the CDR3 is TGCGCCAGCAGCCAGTCACAAAGGGGAACGCAGTATTTT.

The V call is TRBV10-3, the J call TRBJ1-1; D remains unclear. Trimming removed 3 bases at V and 4 bases at J, with 12 bases between. Germline assignment: CDR1 ENHRY and CDR2 SYGVKD. This CDR3 is 14 amino acids long. CDR3: CAISEVGTATEAFF. DNA for the CDR3: TGTGCCATCAGTGAAGTGGGTACGGCCACTGAAGCTTTCTTT.

This rearrangement joins TRBV5-8 to TRBJ2-7; 8 bases agree with TRBD2. The CDR3 contains 14 residues. Germline values: CDR1 SGHTS, CDR2 YDEGEE. V shed 7 bases and J 1 base; nucleotides not matched to a gene: 7. For the CDR3, the DNA is TGTGCCAGCGGTGTACTAGCGGTGTCCTACGAGCAGTACTTC. Residues: CASGVLAVSYEQYF.

V and J are TRBV19 and TRBJ2-5, with 7 bases aligning to TRBD1. The V segment lost 1 base and the J segment 4 bases; nucleotides outside the gene matches: 3. Germline V gives CDR1 LNHDA, CDR2 SQIVND (reference sequence). CDR3 length: 14 amino acids. The CDR3 loop reads CASSIGNRGETQYF. In DNA form, the CDR3 reads TGTGCCAGTAGTATAGGAAACAGGGGAGAGACCCAGTACTTC.

The chain carries TRBV18 and TRBJ1-1, with a possible D match to TRBD1 (6 bases). From germline, CDR1 is KGHSH and CDR2 LQKENI. The CDR3 is made up of 15 amino acids. Trimming stripped 5 bases from V and 4 bases from J, with 17 bases between. Here the CDR3 reads CASSWSGVESTEAFF. The CDR3 coding sequence is TGTGCCAGCTCATGGTCAGGGGTGGAGAGCACTGAAGCTTTCTTT.

This chain connects TRBV6-1 to TRBJ2-5, with D possibly being TRBD1 (6 bases). V lost 5 bases to trimming and J lost 1 base, with 11 bases between them. Looked up from germline, CDR1 is MNHNS and CDR2 is SASEGT. The CDR3 length is 14 residues. In DNA form, the CDR3 reads TGTGCCAGCAGTACGTGGACAGCCCAAGAGACCCAGTACTTC. Protein product: CASSTWTAQETQYF.

This chain joins TRBV27 and TRBJ1-1; D gene unclear. V lost 5 bases to trimming and J lost 1 base, with 20 bases between them. The CDR3 is 17 amino acids. CDR1 is MNHEY, CDR2 SMNVEV, per germline (reference sequence). CDR3 sequence (DNA): TGTGCCAGCAGTCCCCTCCCGGGGTATGAATCGAACACTGAAGCTTTCTTT. This translates into CASSPLPGYESNTEAFF.